This T cell receptor (beta chain) was identified during a study of cytomegalovirus exposure and HLA in healthy donors. Amplification used 60 Vbeta primers and 13 Jbeta primers. Clones were sequenced by immunoSEQ multiplex PCR, and TCRdb holds only the in-frame ones, with some missing. Counted here are 170,000 or so clones, under 85% occurring once; the ten biggest clones make up roughly 3%. At the time of sampling, donors were nominally healthy, though unrecorded immune exposures were likely. The TCR comes from a male donor in good health and CMV-seronegative. Sequences were obtained from PBMCs.

The CDR3 coding sequence is TGTGCCAGTAGTCTTTCCTCCGGGACAGGGCTTATCAATCAGCCCCAGCATTTT. It is translated as CASSLSSGTGLINQPQHF. The chain links TRBV19 to TRBJ1-5; 9 nucleotides line up with TRBD1. V trimming: 5 bases; J trimming: 3 bases; junction bases outside the gene matches: 14. CDR1 is LNHDA and CDR2 is SQIVND in the germline V gene (reference sequence). This CDR3 region has 18 residues.